This T cell receptor (beta chain) is from a study of blood T cell repertoires in COVID-19. Study context: Both acute and convalescent COVID-19 samples were obtained from the United States, Italy and Spain.

Germline V gives CDR1 LGHNA, CDR2 YSLEER. The CDR3 spans 15 residues. The V segment lost 3 bases and the J segment 7 bases; nucleotides outside the gene matches: 6. Sequencing was performed with immunoSEQ multiplex PCR; in TCRdb, only in-frame clones are kept and a portion is missing. The sample shows 270,000 or so clones, roughly 85% of them seen only once. Sequenced material: peripheral blood. This chain uses TRBV4-3 with TRBJ1-5, with 10 bases that match TRBD1. The TCR originated in a woman aged 45-59 years who had recovered from COVID-19. The CDR3 sequence is CASSQTGGGGQPQHF. The CDR3 nucleotides are TGCGCCAGCAGCCAGACAGGGGGCGGGGGACAGCCCCAGCATTTT.